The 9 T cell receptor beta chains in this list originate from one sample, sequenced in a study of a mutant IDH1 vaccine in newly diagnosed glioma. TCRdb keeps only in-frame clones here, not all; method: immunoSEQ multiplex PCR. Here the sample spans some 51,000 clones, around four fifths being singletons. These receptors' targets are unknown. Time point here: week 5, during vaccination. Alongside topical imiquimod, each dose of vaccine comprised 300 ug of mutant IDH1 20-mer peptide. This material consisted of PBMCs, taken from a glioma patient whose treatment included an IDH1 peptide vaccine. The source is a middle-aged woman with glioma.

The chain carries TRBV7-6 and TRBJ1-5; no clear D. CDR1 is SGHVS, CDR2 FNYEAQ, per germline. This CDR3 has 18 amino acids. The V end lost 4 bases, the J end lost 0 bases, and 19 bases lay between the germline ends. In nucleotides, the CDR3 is TGTGCCAGCAGCTCTGAGCCGGGAGGGAGCTATAGCAATCAGCCCCAGCATTTT. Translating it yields CASSSEPGGSYSNQPQHF.

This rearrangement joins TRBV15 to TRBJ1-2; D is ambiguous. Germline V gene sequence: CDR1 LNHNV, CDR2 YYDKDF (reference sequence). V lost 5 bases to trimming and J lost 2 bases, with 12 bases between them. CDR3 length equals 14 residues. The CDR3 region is CATSPHGQNYGYTF. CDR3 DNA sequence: TGTGCCACCAGCCCCCACGGGCAGAACTATGGCTACACCTTC.

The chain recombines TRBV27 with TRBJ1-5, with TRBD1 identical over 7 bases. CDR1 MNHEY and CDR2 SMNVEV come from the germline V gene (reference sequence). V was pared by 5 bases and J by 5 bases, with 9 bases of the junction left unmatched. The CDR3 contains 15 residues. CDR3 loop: CASSPSLRGHQPQHF. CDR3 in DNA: TGTGCCAGCAGTCCGAGTCTTAGGGGGCATCAGCCCCAGCATTTT.

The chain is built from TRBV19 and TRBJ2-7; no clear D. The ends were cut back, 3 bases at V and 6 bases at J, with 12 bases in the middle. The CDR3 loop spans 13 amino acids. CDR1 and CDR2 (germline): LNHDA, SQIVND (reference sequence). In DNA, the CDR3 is TGTGCCAGTAGTATGGTTGCAGGCACCGAGCAGTACTTC. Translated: CASSMVAGTEQYF.

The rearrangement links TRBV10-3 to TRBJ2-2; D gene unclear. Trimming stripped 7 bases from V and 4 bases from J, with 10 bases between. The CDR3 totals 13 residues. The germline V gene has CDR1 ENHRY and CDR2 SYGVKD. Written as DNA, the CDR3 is TGTGCCATCACTGAATTAGGCACCGGGGAGCTGTTTTTT. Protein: CAITELGTGELFF.

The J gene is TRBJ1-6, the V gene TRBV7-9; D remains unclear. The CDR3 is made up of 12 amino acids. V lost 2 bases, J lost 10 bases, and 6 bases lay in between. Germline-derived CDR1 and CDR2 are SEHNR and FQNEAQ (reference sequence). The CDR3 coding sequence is TGTGCCAGCAGCTTACTTAAGTCACCCCTCCACTTT. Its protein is CASSLLKSPLHF.

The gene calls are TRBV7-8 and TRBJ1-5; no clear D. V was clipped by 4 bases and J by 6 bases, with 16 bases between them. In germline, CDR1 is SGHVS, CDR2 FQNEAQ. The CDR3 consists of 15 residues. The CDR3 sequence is CASSSRGGPRQPQHF. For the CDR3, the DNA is TGTGCCAGCAGCTCAAGAGGTGGCCCCCGTCAGCCCCAGCATTTT.

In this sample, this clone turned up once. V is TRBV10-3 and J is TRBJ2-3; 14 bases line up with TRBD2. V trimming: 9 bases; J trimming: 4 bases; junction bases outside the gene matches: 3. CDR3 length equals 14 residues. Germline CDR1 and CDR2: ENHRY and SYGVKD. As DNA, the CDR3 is TGTGCCATTTCGACTAGCGGGGGGGCAGATACGCAGTATTTT. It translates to CAISTSGGADTQYF.

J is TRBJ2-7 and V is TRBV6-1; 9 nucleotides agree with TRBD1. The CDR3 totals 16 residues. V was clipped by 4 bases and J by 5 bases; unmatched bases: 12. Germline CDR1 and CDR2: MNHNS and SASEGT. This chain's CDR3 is CASSAAAGTGHDEQYF. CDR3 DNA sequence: TGTGCCAGCAGTGCAGCAGCCGGGACAGGGCACGACGAGCAGTACTTC.